The text below deals with one T cell receptor beta chain. This sample is drawn from a study of blood T cell repertoires in COVID-19. The wider study: There were acute and convalescent COVID-19 samples, and they came from the United States, Italy and Spain. PBMCs, B-cell-depleted T cells, or T cells were the source of the cDNA or gDNA that made up the material.

Sequencing used immunoSEQ multiplex PCR; TCRdb keeps in-frame clones, though not all of them. This table has 65,000 to 75,000 clones, roughly 89% appearing once. Trimming took off 3 bases at V and 0 bases at J, with 6 bases between the two ends. Germline values: CDR1 SGHTA, CDR2 FQGTGA. This CDR3 contains 14 residues. The rearrangement links TRBV7-3 to TRBJ2-1; D possibly corresponds to TRBD2 (6 bases). The TCR sequence derives from a woman aged 50 to 65 with active COVID-19. Specimen: peripheral blood. CDR3 sequence (DNA): TGTGCCAGCAGCTTCGGGGGCTCCTACAATGAGCAGTTCTTC. This sequence encodes CASSFGGSYNEQFF.